Presented here are 27 T cell receptor beta chains from one specimen sequenced in a study of blood T cell repertoires in COVID-19. TCRdb's copy holds only in-frame clones and misses some; the assay was immunoSEQ multiplex PCR. The sample carries roughly 57,000 clones, 80% to 85% recorded once. The sample taken for sequencing was peripheral blood. These receptors were taken from a man aged 25-40 years with COVID-19, enrolled during active disease.

This chain connects TRBV7-9 to TRBJ1-3, with 7 bases identical to TRBD1. This CDR3 has 17 amino acids. Germline CDR1 and CDR2: SEHNR and FQNEAQ (reference sequence). The ends lost 5 bases at V and 2 bases at J; junction bases unmatched: 12. The CDR3 bases are TGTGCCAGCAGCCAGATAGGGGGCCTCCGACCTGGAAACACCATATATTTT. Its protein is CASSQIGGLRPGNTIYF.

The chain carries TRBV9 and TRBJ2-1, with 7 nucleotides matching TRBD2. Trimming took 0 bases from V and 7 from J; bases not matched to a gene: 4. The CDR3 extends over 14 amino acids. CDR1 and CDR2 (germline): SGDLS, YYNGEE. In DNA, the CDR3 is TGTGCCAGCAGCGTAGATGGGAGGGGAAATGAGCAGTTCTTC. Its protein product is CASSVDGRGNEQFF.

In this sample, this clone turned up a few times. The same CDR3 can be traced to other DNA sequences in this sample. The V and J genes are TRBV27 and TRBJ2-7; the D gene is possibly TRBD1 (6 bases). The V and J ends lost 2 bases and 2 bases respectively, with 7 bases between them. Germline V gene lookup returns CDR1 MNHEY and CDR2 SMNVEV (reference sequence). This CDR3 is built from 13 residues. In nucleotides, the CDR3 is TGTGCCAGCAGTTTAACAGGGACCTACGAGCAGTACTTC. Its protein product is CASSLTGTYEQYF.

The chain has TRBV2 and TRBJ1-6; 7 nucleotides agree with TRBD1. CDR1 is SNHLY and CDR2 is FYNNEI in the germline V gene. The CDR3 length is 14 residues. Trimming took 10 bases from V and 7 from J; bases not matched to a gene: 10. The CDR3 nucleotides are TGTGCCACCTCACAGGGGTTCGACAATTCACCCCTCCACTTT. It specifies CATSQGFDNSPLHF.

The chain uses TRBV6-5 and TRBJ1-2; D call uncertain. With 0 bases removed from V and 3 bases from J, the gap between germline ends came to 11 bases. The V gene's germline CDR1 is MNHEY and CDR2 SVGAGI. This CDR3 has 15 residues. The CDR3 nucleotides are TGTGCCAGCAGTTACTCCGGAGGAGAGTACTATGGCTACACCTTC. It is translated as CASSYSGGEYYGYTF.

The chain has TRBV6-6 and TRBJ1-3; D unresolved. The CDR3 extends over 15 amino acids. The germline V gene has CDR1 MNHNY and CDR2 SVGAGI (reference sequence). Trimming cost V 6 bases and J 1 base, with 13 bases left between them. The CDR3 DNA reads as TGTGCCAGCAGCAAAGAATACAGATCTGGAAACACCATATATTTT. This translates into CASSKEYRSGNTIYF.

This clone appeared once. The rearrangement joins TRBV5-1 to TRBJ1-2; the D is unclear. CDR1 is SGHRS, CDR2 YFSETQ, per germline. V was trimmed by 2 bases and J by 4 bases, leaving 12 bases between them. There are 14 residues in the CDR3. CDR3 DNA sequence: TGCGCCAGCAGCTTTGTAGTGCCTTCCTATGGCTACACCTTC. This codes for CASSFVVPSYGYTF.

The CDR3: CASFQGARTEAFF. CDR3 sequence (DNA): TGTGCCAGCTTTCAGGGGGCGCGAACTGAAGCTTTCTTT. The gene calls are TRBV6-5 and TRBJ1-1, with TRBD1 matching 8 bases. CDR1 and CDR2 (germline): MNHEY, SVGAGI. The V gene end was trimmed by 8 bases and the J gene end by 5 bases; junction bases not matched to a gene: 7. The CDR3 extends over 13 amino acids.

DNA of the CDR3: TGTGCCAGCAGTTCCTCGACAGGGGTCTATGGCTACACCTTC. Protein sequence: CASSSSTGVYGYTF. The J gene is TRBJ1-2, the V gene TRBV27, with 8 bases aligning to TRBD1. Trimming took 4 bases from V and 4 from J; bases not matched to a gene: 5. The length of the CDR3 is 14 residues. From germline, CDR1 is MNHEY and CDR2 SMNVEV (reference sequence).

The V and J genes are TRBV30 and TRBJ2-5, with TRBD2 identical over 9 bases. This CDR3 is built from 14 residues. V was clipped by 3 bases and J by 5 bases; unmatched bases: 7. Per the germline V gene, CDR1 is GTSNPN and CDR2 is SVGIG (reference sequence). The CDR3 is CAWRAGGPWETQYF. DNA for the CDR3: TGTGCCTGGAGGGCGGGAGGGCCATGGGAGACCCAGTACTTC.

This chain joins TRBV14 and TRBJ2-7; 8 positions agree with TRBD1. The CDR3 is 14 amino acids. The germline gives CDR1 SGHDN, CDR2 FVKESK. V was pared by 4 bases and J by 2 bases, with 4 bases of the junction left unmatched. The CDR3 is CASSRDRRTYEQYF. The DNA for the CDR3 is TGTGCCAGCAGCCGGGACAGGCGAACCTACGAGCAGTACTTC.

The chain has TRBV5-6 and TRBJ1-6; a possible D gene is TRBD1 (5 bases). The CDR3 covers 16 residues. V was pared by 4 bases and J by 5 bases, with 16 bases between. Germline CDR1 and CDR2: SGHDT and YYEEEE. In nucleotides, the CDR3 is TGTGCCAGCAGCGAGGACAAGGGATGGAATAATTCACCCCTCCACTTT. Protein sequence: CASSEDKGWNNSPLHF.

V usage is TRBV7-3 and J usage is TRBJ2-3; D not certain. Per germline, CDR1 SGHTA and CDR2 FQGTGA. The germline V and J ends were trimmed by 7 bases and 2 bases, with 4 bases remaining between them. This CDR3 region has 11 residues. The CDR3 nucleotides read TGTGCCAGCACCAACACAGATACGCAGTATTTT. Translated, it gives CASTNTDTQYF.

The V gene is TRBV28, the J gene TRBJ2-4; D is perhaps TRBD2 (6 bases). CDR3 length: 17 amino acids. V was pared by 8 bases and J by 3 bases, with 23 bases between. CDR1 is MDHEN and CDR2 is SYDVKM in the germline V gene. The CDR3 sequence is CASRPWLGGDGKNIQYF. CDR3 nucleotide sequence: TGTGCCAGCCGCCCATGGCTGGGAGGTGATGGCAAAAACATTCAGTACTTC.

The chain recombines TRBV5-1 with TRBJ1-2; D gene uncertain. Germline loops: CDR1 SGHRS, CDR2 YFSETQ. The germline V and J ends were trimmed by 7 bases and 1 base, with 8 bases remaining between them. CDR3 length: 12 residues. The CDR3: CASWEGNYGYTF. The CDR3 DNA sequence: TGCGCCAGCTGGGAGGGTAACTATGGCTACACCTTC. Full variable domain (outside the CDR3, taken from reference TRBV5-1 and TRBJ1-2): KAGVTQTPRYLIKTRGQQVTLSCSPISGHRSVSWYQQTPGQGLQFLFEYFSETQRNKGNFPGRFSGRQFSNSRSEMNVSTLELGDSALYLCASWEGNYGYTFGSGTRLTVV.

V and J are TRBV5-8 and TRBJ2-7; D not resolved. The germline V gene has CDR1 SGHTS and CDR2 YDEGEE. V was shortened by 5 bases and J by 1 base, with 16 bases between the two germline ends. CDR3 size: 15 residues. The CDR3 DNA reads as TGTGCCAGCAGGCCCCCAATCAGAAAATCCTACGAGCAGTACTTC. This encodes CASRPPIRKSYEQYF. Complete variable domain (other parts from reference TRBV5-8 and TRBJ2-7): EAGVTQSPTHLIKTRGQQATLRCSPISGHTSVYWYQQALGLGLQFLLWYDEGEERNRGNFPPRFSGRQFPNYSSELNVNALELEDSALYLCASRPPIRKSYEQYFGPGTRLTVT.

The gene calls are TRBV24-1 and TRBJ2-1; 14 bases match TRBD2. V lost 4 bases, J lost 7 bases, and 5 bases stayed unmatched. This CDR3 spans 16 amino acids. The germline V gene has CDR1 KGHDR and CDR2 SFDVKD. The CDR3 protein is CATSEPTSGGGNEQFF. As DNA, the CDR3 is TGTGCCACCAGTGAACCGACTAGCGGGGGGGGTAATGAGCAGTTCTTC.

The V and J genes are TRBV7-2 and TRBJ2-2; 7 nucleotides agree with TRBD2. CDR3 length: 15 amino acids. Germline CDR1 SGHTA, CDR2 FQGNSA. The ends lost 5 bases at V and 4 bases at J; junction bases unmatched: 7. CDR3: CASSLVGGGTGELFF. DNA of the CDR3: TGTGCCAGCAGCCTCGTGGGGGGGGGCACCGGGGAGCTGTTTTTT.

The rearrangement uses TRBV18 and TRBJ2-1; TRBD2 matches 13 bases. The CDR3 has 16 amino acids. After removal of 3 bases from V and 6 bases from J, the junction contained 5 bases not matched to a gene. Germline V CDR1 and CDR2: KGHSH, LQKENI. CDR3 nucleotides: TGTGCCAGCTCACCGTTGACTAGCGGGGGGAGCAATGAGCAGTTCTTC. Translating gives CASSPLTSGGSNEQFF.

The chain links TRBV28 to TRBJ2-2; weak D call: TRBD2 (5 bases). This CDR3 spans 11 amino acids. V shed 5 bases and J shed 9 bases, with 7 bases lying between them. Germline CDR1 MDHEN, CDR2 SYDVKM. This CDR3 is CASSSGRELFF. The DNA of the CDR3 is TGTGCCAGCAGTAGCGGTAGGGAGCTGTTTTTT.

The chain combines TRBV27 with TRBJ2-3; the D is unclear. V was pared by 4 bases and J by 6 bases, with 5 bases between. Germline CDR1 is MNHEY and CDR2 is SMNVEV (reference sequence). This CDR3 is built from 11 residues. The CDR3 here is CASSSSDTQYF. CDR3 nucleotides: TGTGCCAGCAGTTCCTCGGATACGCAGTATTTT.

This rearrangement joins TRBV5-6 to TRBJ1-3; D ambiguous. The CDR3 consists of 16 residues. Germline V gene lookup returns CDR1 SGHDT and CDR2 YYEEEE. Trimming took off 2 bases at V and 2 bases at J, with 14 bases between the two ends. The CDR3 loop reads CASSFKPRAPGNTIYF. The CDR3 DNA reads as TGTGCCAGCAGCTTTAAGCCGCGGGCCCCTGGAAACACCATATATTTT.

The chain recombines TRBV11-2 with TRBJ1-1; D is unresolved. Per germline, CDR1 SGHAT and CDR2 FQNNGV. CDR3 size: 13 residues. V shed 4 bases and J shed 4 bases, with 10 bases lying between them. CDR3 in amino acids: CASSSRPGTEAFF. The CDR3 DNA is TGTGCCAGCAGCTCGCGCCCGGGCACTGAAGCTTTCTTT.

The CDR3 spells CASSSSGQGLTNEKLFF. CDR3 nucleotides: TGTGCCAGCAGCTCCTCGGGACAGGGTTTAACTAATGAAAAACTGTTTTTT. This rearrangement joins TRBV7-6 to TRBJ1-4; 9 positions match TRBD1. The germline V gene has CDR1 SGHVS and CDR2 FNYEAQ. The CDR3 length is 17 residues. V trimming: 4 bases; J trimming: 1 base; junction bases outside the gene matches: 7.

The gene calls are TRBV4-1 and TRBJ2-3; 8 nucleotides agree with TRBD1. Germline CDR1 is MGHRA and CDR2 is YSYEKL. V lost 4 bases, J lost 6 bases, and 9 bases stayed unmatched. CDR3 length equals 15 residues. The CDR3 reads CASSPDGRDRDTQYF. The CDR3 nucleotides read TGCGCCAGCAGCCCGGACGGCAGGGACAGGGATACGCAGTATTTT.

This chain connects TRBV4-3 to TRBJ1-1, with a tentative D call TRBD1 (6 bases). V lost 4 bases and J lost 4, with 28 bases in between. CDR3 length: 19 amino acids. Germline-derived CDR1 and CDR2 are LGHNA and YSLEER. CDR3 amino acids: CASSPGQEQGRGIVTEAFF. Here the CDR3 DNA reads TGCGCCAGCAGCCCGGGCCAGGAGCAGGGGCGTGGGATCGTCACTGAAGCTTTCTTT.

A few counts support this clone. The rearrangement uses TRBV18 and TRBJ2-5; D unresolved. The length of the CDR3 is 12 residues. Germline V gene sequence: CDR1 KGHSH, CDR2 LQKENI. The V end lost 8 bases, the J end lost 2 bases, and 9 bases lay between the germline ends. DNA of the CDR3: TGTGCCAGCGGGCCTGGTCAAGAGACCCAGTACTTC. Its translation: CASGPGQETQYF.